This T cell receptor (beta chain) stems from a study of CD4+ T cells in melanoma. Overall study results and limits: In melanoma, neoantigen-specific CD4+ T cells reportedly differed in differentiation state. CD8+ T cell, macrophage and B cell function reportedly correlated with neoantigen-specific CD4+ T cells.

A word on this clone: Its antigen is not known.

Profiled with immunoSEQ multiplex PCR; TCRdb holds only in-frame clones, not every one. The sample carries roughly 140,000 clones, 80% to 95% recorded once. Trimming cost V 3 bases and J 7 bases, with 15 bases left between them. CDR1 is KGHSH and CDR2 is LQKENI in the germline V gene. The CDR3 extends over 15 amino acids. The genes are TRBV18 and TRBJ1-4; D is possibly TRBD1 (5 bases). The receptor was isolated from a human donor with melanoma. CDR3 sequence: CASSPTLGVGEKLFF. Written as DNA, the CDR3 is TGTGCCAGCTCACCCACTTTGGGGGTGGGTGAAAAACTGTTTTTT.